This is a list of T cell receptor beta chains from one sample in a study of T cell repertoires in ileal Crohn's disease. The protocol was immunoSEQ multiplex PCR, while the TCRdb copy is restricted to in-frame clones and leaves out a portion. In the table there are some 10,000 clones, about four fifths of which are singletons. The specimen sequenced was ileal tissue. Receptor source: an adult with Crohn's disease. Each CDR3 is given with its conserved first and last residue. Each record gives: CDR3 protein, D gene, J gene, V gene. The D gene is left open where the match is weak.

CAISRQTSGTYEQYF | TRBD2 | TRBJ2-7 | TRBV10-3
CASSVGTGREQYF | TRBD1 | TRBJ2-7 | TRBV2
CASSKLLAPSTDTQYF | TRBD2 | TRBJ2-3 | TRBV7-9
CASSLGQTKVEAFF | - | TRBJ1-1 | TRBV5-1
CATSRDRGYYGYTF | - | TRBJ1-2 | TRBV15
CASSPATSPSYGYTF | - | TRBJ1-2 | TRBV5-5
CASSLWAGGIQPQHF | TRBD1 | TRBJ1-5 | TRBV28
CASSSPRLAGNYEQYF | TRBD2 | TRBJ2-7 | TRBV6-5
CASSRRGERLDEQFF | TRBD2 | TRBJ2-1 | TRBV14
CASSLSSSGRAYEQYF | TRBD2 | TRBJ2-7 | TRBV27
CASSLGEGNYGYTF | - | TRBJ1-2 | TRBV7-9
CASSRGGYTEAFF | - | TRBJ1-1 | TRBV25-1
CASSPWTSGNTGELFF | TRBD2 | TRBJ2-2 | TRBV27
CASSYSDRGLNTEAFF | TRBD1 | TRBJ1-1 | TRBV6-5
CASSLRGGDNEQFF | - | TRBJ2-1 | TRBV7-2
CASSLVPLAGGNTGELFF | TRBD2 | TRBJ2-2 | TRBV5-1
CASSVAQADYEQYF | - | TRBJ2-7 | TRBV9
CASSYSDWNTEAFF | - | TRBJ1-1 | TRBV6-6
CASSLGDRGDTEAFF | TRBD1 | TRBJ1-1 | TRBV7-9
CASSHIGVESNQPQHF | - | TRBJ1-5 | TRBV6-4
CASSSQAAGSNQPQHF | - | TRBJ1-5 | TRBV6-5
CASSGTTGKTGELFF | TRBD1 | TRBJ2-2 | TRBV5-5
CASSSGQSYGYTF | TRBD1 | TRBJ1-2 | TRBV10-1
CASSLGRGAGNEQFF | TRBD2 | TRBJ2-1 | TRBV27
CASSSTVNTGELFF | - | TRBJ2-2 | TRBV11-1
CASSQQFGGSSYEQYF | - | TRBJ2-7 | TRBV4-2
CASSYSGYTDTQYF | - | TRBJ2-3 | TRBV19
CASSLGLDNEQFF | TRBD2 | TRBJ2-1 | TRBV7-8
CASSTGTGNTIYF | - | TRBJ1-3 | TRBV6-6
CASSSYRFPYEQYF | - | TRBJ2-7 | TRBV7-2
CSARDNYEQYF | - | TRBJ2-7 | TRBV20-1
CAWSVGGSSTDTQYF | - | TRBJ2-3 | TRBV30
CASSPRQGGSLSYNSPLHF | TRBD1 | TRBJ1-6 | TRBV7-7
CASSALAHRGKNTEAFF | - | TRBJ1-1 | TRBV21-1
CASSLGRGPGQPQHF | TRBD1 | TRBJ1-5 | TRBV27
CASSVVPPPSEQFF | - | TRBJ2-1 | TRBV9
CASRGATAAIRNEQFF | - | TRBJ2-1 | TRBV6-6
CASSYQAGTGGEKLFF | TRBD1 | TRBJ1-4 | TRBV6-5
CASSKNSYGYTF | - | TRBJ1-2 | TRBV19
CASSLEGQGETQYF | - | TRBJ2-5 | TRBV7-3
CASSVDPSNEQFF | - | TRBJ2-1 | TRBV9
CASSIKGLGQPQHF | - | TRBJ1-5 | TRBV19
CASRLDRGRRNEQYF | TRBD1 | TRBJ2-7 | TRBV6-1
CASGSDSNEKLFF | - | TRBJ1-4 | TRBV12-5
CATSKSSGSTYTQYF | TRBD2 | TRBJ2-3 | TRBV15
CASSLVAQNNEQFF | - | TRBJ2-1 | TRBV7-3
CASSQGVMDEQFF | - | TRBJ2-1 | TRBV16